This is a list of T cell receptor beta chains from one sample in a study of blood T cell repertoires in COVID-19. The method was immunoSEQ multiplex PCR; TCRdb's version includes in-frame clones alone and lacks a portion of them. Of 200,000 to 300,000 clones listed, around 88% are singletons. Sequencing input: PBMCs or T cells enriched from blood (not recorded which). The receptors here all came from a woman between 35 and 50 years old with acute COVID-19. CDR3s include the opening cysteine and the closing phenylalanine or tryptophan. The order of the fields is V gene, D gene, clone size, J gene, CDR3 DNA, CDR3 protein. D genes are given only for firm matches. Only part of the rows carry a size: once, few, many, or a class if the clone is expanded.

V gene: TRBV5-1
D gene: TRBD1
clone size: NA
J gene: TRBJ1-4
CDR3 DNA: TGCGCCAGCAGCCCTTCGACAGGGGATTATGAAAAACTGTTTTTT
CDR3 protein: CASSPSTGDYEKLFF

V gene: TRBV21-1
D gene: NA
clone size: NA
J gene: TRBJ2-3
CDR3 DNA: TGTGCCAGCAGCAATCAAATCAGAAGGAGGGACCAAGGGTTGTGCACAGATACGCAGTATTTT
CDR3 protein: CASSNQIRRRDQGLCTDTQYF

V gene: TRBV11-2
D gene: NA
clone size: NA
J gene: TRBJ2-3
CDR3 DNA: TGTGCCAGCCTCAAAGGAGTGGCCTCTATGGATACGCAGTATTTT
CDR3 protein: CASLKGVASMDTQYF

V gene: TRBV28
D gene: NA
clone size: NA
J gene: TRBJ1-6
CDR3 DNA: TGTGCCAGCAGTTTAGGGAAAGGGGGGGGCAATTCACCCCTCCACTTT
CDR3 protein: CASSLGKGGGNSPLHF

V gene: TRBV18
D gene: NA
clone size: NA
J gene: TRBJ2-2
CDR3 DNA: TGTGCCAGCTCACCACTTCAGGGGGGCTCCGGGGAGCTGTTTTTT
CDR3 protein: CASSPLQGGSGELFF

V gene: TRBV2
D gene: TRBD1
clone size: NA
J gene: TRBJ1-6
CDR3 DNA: TGTGCCAGCAGAGCGGACAGGGCCCGTAATTCACCCCTCCACTTT
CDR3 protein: CASRADRARNSPLHF

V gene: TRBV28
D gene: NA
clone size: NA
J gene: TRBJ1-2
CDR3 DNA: TGTGCCAGCAGTCCCGATGGAGGGTGGATCCCTTATGGCTACACCTTC
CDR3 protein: CASSPDGGWIPYGYTF

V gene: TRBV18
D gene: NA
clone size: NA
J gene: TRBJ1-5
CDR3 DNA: TGTGCCAGCTCACCGACCGGACAGACTAATCAGCCCCAGCATTTT
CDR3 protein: CASSPTGQTNQPQHF

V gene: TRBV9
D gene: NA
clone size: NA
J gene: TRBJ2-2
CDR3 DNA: TGTGCCAGCAGCGTAGGGGGAGCGAACACCGGGGAGCTGTTTTTT
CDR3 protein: CASSVGGANTGELFF

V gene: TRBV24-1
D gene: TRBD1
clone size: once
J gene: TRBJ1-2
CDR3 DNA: TGTGCCACCAGTGATCCCGACAGGGCACGTGGCTACACCTTC
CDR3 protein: CATSDPDRARGYTF

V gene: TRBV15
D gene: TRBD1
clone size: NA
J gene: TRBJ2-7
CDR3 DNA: TGTGCCACCAGCAGAGGTCGAGGGGGGACAGGTAACTACGAGCAGTACTTC
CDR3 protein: CATSRGRGGTGNYEQYF

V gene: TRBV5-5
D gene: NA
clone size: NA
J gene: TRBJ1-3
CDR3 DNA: TGTGCCAGCTCCGGGGAGGCAGGGAGAACGGGAAACACCATATATTTT
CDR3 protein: CASSGEAGRTGNTIYF

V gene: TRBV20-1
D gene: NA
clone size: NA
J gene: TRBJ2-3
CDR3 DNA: TGCAGTGGTAGTATGTTTGGCGGGACAGATACGCAGTATTTT
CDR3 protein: CSGSMFGGTDTQYF

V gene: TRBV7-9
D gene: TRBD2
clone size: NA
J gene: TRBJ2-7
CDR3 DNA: TGTGCCAGCACAAAGGGACTAGCGGGGTTGGGGCAGTACTTC
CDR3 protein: CASTKGLAGLGQYF

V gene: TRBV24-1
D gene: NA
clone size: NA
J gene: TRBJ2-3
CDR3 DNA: TGTGCCACCAGTGATGGCGACTCCCCTAGCACAGATACGCAGTATTTT
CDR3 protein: CATSDGDSPSTDTQYF

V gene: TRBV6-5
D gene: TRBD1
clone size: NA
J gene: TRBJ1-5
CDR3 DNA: TGTGCCAGCAGTTGGGACAGGCGTAGCAATCAGCCCCAGCATTTT
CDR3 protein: CASSWDRRSNQPQHF

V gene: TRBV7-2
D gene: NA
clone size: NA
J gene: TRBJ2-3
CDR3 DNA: TGTGCCAGCAGCTTAGCGGGAGTGGAGACAGATACGCAGTATTTT
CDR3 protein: CASSLAGVETDTQYF

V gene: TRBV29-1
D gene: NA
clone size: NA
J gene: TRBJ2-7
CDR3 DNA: TGCAGCGTGTTTAATCCGGGGTTCTCCTACGAGCAGTACTTC
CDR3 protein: CSVFNPGFSYEQYF

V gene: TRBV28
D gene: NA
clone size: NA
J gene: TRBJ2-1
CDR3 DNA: TGTGCCAGCAGTTGGGAGCGAGCAGGCCTTGGGAATGAGCAGTTCTTC
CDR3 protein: CASSWERAGLGNEQFF

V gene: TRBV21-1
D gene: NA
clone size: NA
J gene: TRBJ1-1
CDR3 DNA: TGTGCCAGCAGCAAAGCACACTTGAGACAGGCACCCACCACTGAAGCTTTCTTT
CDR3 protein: CASSKAHLRQAPTTEAFF

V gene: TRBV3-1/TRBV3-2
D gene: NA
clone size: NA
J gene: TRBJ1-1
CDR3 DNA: TGTGCCAGCAGTCCCGATCCTAGGAGAGGCACTGAAGCTTTCTTT
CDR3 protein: CASSPDPRRGTEAFF

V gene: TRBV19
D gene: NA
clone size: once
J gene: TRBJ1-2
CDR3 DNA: TGTGCCAGTAGCATATCACTTTGGGCACCAAACTATGGCTACACCTTC
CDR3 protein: CASSISLWAPNYGYTF

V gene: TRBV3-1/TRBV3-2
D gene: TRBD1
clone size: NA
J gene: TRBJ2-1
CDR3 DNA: TGTGCCAGCAGCCGCGTCGCCGGGACAGGGGAGTTCTTC
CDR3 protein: CASSRVAGTGEFF